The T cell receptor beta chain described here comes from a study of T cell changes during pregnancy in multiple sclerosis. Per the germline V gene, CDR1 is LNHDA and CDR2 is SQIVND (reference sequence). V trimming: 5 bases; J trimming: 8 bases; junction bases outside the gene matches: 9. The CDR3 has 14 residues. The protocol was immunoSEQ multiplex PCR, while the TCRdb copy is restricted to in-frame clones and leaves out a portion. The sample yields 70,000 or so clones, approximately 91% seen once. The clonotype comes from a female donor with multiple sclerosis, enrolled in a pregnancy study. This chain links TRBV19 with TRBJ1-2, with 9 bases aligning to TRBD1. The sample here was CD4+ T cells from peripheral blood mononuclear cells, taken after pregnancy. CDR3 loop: CASSVTGGTRGYTF. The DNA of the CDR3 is TGTGCCAGTAGTGTCACAGGGGGCACACGCGGCTACACCTTC.